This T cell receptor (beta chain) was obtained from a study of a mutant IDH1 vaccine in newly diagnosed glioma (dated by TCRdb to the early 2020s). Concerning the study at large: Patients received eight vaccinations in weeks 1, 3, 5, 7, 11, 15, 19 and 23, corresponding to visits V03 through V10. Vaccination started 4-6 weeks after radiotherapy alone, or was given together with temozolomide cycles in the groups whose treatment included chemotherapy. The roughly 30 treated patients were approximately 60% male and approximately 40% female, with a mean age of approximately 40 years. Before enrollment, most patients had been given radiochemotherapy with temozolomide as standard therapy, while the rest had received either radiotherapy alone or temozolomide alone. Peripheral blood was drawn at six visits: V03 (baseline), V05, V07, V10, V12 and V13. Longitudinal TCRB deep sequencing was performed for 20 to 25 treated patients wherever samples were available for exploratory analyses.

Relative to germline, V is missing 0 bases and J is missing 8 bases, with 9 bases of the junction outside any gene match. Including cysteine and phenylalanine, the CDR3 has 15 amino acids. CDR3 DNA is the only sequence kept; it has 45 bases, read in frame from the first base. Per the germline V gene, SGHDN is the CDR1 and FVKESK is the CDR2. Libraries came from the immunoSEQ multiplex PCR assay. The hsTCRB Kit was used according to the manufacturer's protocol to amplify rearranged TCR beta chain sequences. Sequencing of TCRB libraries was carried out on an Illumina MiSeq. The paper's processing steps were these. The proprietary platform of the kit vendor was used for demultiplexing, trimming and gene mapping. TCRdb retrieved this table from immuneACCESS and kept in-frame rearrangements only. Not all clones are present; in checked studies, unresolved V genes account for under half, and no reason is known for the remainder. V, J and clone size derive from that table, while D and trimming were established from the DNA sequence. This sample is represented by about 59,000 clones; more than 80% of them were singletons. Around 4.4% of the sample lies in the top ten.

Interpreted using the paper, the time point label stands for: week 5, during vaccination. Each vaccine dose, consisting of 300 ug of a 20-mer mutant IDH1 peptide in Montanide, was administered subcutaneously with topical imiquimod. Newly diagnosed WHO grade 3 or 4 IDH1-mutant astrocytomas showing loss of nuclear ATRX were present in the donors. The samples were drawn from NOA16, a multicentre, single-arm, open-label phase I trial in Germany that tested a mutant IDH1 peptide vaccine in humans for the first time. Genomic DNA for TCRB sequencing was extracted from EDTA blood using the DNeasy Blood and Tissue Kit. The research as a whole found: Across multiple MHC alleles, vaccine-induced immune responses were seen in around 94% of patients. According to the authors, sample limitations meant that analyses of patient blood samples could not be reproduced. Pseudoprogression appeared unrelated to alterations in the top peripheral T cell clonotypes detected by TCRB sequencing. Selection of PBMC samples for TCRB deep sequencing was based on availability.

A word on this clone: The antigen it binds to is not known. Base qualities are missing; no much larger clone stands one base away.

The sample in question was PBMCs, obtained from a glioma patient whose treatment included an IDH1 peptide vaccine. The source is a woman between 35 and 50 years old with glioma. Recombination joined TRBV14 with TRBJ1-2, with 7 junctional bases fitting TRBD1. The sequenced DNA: TGTGCCAGCAGCCAAGACGCGGCAGGGGGTTGGGGCTACACCTTC. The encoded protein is CASSQDAAGGWGYTF.